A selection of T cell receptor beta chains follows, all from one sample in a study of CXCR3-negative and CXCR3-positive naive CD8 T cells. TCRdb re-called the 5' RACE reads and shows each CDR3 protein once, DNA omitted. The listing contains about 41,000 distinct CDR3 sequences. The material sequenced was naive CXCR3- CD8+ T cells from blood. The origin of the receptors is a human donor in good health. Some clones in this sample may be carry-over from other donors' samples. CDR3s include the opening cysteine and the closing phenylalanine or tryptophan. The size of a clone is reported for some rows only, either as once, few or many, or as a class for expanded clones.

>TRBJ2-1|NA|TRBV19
CASSTDSGNSYNEQFF
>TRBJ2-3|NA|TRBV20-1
CSATTGDTQYF
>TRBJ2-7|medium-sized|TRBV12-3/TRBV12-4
CASRRTSGSHEQYF
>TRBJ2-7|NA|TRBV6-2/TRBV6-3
CASSYPGTGDYEQYF
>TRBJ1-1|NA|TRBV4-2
CASSRGKNTEAFF
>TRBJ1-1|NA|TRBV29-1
CSVPGSLEAFF
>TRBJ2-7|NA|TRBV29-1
CSVTGTGKDEQYF
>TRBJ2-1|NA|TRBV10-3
CAISDVPSGRNEQFF
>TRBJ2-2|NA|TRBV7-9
CASSPAGSANTGELFF
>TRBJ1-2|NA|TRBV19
CASKMDSNYGYTF
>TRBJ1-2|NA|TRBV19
CASYSSTLANYGYTF
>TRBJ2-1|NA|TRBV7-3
CASSTGPLSYNEQFF
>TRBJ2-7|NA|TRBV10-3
CAISPGESAYEQYF
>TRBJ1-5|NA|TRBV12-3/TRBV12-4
CASSPGAAKNQPQHF
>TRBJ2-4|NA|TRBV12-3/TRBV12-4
CASSLRDLAKNIQYF